This T cell receptor (beta chain) was sequenced during a study of shared clonotypes between healthy human individuals. Produced via immunoSEQ multiplex PCR; TCRdb's table is partial and in-frame only. The sample carries 750,000 to 1,000,000 clones, 80% to 95% recorded once. In the naive CD8 group, cells lacked CD45RO and were positively selected for CCR7, so terminally differentiated effector memory CD45RA+ cells were left out. Germline V lookup: CDR1 SGHNT, CDR2 YENEEA. The CDR3 sequence is 17 residues long. Trimming left V 5 bases short and J 3 bases short, with 21 bases between. Sequenced: naive CD8+ T cells sorted from blood. The receptor's source is a man aged 30 to 39 in good health. V gene TRBV11-3 combines with J gene TRBJ2-3; maybe TRBD1 (6 bases). DNA for the CDR3: TGTGCCAGCAGCGCCAAAATACAGGGAATCCGTACAGATACGCAGTATTTT. Its protein product is CASSAKIQGIRTDTQYF.